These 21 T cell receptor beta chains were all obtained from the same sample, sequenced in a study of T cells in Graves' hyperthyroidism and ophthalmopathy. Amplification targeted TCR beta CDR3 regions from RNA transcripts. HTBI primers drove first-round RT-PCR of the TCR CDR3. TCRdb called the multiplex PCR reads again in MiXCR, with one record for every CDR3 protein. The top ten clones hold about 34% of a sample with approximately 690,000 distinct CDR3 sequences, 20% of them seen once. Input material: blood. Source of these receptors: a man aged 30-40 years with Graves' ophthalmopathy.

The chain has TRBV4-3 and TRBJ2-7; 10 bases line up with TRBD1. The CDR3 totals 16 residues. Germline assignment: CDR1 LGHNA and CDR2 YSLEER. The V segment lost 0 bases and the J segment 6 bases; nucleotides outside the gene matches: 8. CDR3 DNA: TGCGCCAGCAGCCAAGACCCCGGGACAGGGGATTTCGAGCAGTACTTC. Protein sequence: CASSQDPGTGDFEQYF.

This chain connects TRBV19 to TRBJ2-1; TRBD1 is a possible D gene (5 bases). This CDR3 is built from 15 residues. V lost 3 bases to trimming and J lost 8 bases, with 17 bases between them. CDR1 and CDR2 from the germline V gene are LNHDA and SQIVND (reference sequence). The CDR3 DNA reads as TGTGCCAGTAGTATTTGGGGCCCCCGTGGGGATGAGCAGTTCTTC. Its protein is CASSIWGPRGDEQFF.

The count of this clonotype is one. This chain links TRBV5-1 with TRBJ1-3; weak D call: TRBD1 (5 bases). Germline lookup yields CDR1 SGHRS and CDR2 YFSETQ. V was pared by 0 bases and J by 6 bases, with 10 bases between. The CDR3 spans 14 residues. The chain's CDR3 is CASSLAGRTNTIYF. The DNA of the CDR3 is TGCGCCAGCAGCTTGGCGGGACGGACAAACACCATATATTTT.

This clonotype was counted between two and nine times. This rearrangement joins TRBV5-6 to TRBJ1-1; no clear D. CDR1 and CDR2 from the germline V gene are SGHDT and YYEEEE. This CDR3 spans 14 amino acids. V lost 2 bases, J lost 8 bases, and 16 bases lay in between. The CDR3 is CASSFGQLTAEAFF. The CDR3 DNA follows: TGTGCCAGCAGCTTCGGGCAGTTGACCGCCGAAGCTTTCTTT.

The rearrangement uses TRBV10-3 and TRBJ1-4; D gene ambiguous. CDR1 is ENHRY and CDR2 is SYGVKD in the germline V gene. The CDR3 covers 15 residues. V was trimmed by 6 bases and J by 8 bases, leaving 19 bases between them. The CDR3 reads CAISDRGGLGEKLFF. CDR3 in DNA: TGTGCCATCAGCGATAGAGGAGGGCTCGGGGAAAAACTGTTTTTT.

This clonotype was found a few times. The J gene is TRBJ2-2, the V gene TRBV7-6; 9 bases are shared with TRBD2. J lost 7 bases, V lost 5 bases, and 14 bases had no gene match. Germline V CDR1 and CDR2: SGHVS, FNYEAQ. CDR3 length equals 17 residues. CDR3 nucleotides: TGTGCCAGCAGCCCTCATAGGGCGGGAGGGCCTAACGGGGAGCTGTTTTTT. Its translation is CASSPHRAGGPNGELFF.

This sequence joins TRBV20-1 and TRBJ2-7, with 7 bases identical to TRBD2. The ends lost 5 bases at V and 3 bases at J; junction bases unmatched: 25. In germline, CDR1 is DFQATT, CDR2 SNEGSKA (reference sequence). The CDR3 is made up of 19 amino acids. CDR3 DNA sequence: TGCAGTGCTTACGAGCTACGGGCAGGGCCTTGGGAGGGCCACTACGAGCAGTACTTC. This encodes CSAYELRAGPWEGHYEQYF.

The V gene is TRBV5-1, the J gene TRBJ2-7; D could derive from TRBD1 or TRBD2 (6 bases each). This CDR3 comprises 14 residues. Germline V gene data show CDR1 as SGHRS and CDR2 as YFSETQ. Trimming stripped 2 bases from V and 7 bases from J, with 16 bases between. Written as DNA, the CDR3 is TGCGCCAGCAGCTTAGGGGGGCTCCCCGGGGAGCAGTACTTC. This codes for CASSLGGLPGEQYF.

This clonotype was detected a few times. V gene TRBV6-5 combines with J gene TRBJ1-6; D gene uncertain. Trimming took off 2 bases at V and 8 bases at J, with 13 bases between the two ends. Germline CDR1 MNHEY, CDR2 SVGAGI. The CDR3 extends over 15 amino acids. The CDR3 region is CASSYQSHIDSPLHF. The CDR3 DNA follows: TGTGCCAGCAGTTACCAGAGCCACATTGATTCACCCCTCCACTTT.

As DNA, the CDR3 is TGTGCCAGCAGTGAGGTCAGCTCGGACCAGCATTTT. Its translation: CASSEVSSDQHF. The chain carries TRBV6-1 and TRBJ1-5; no clear D gene. The CDR3 length is 12 residues. Trimming removed 3 bases at V and 12 bases at J, with 12 bases between. Germline assignment: CDR1 MNHNS and CDR2 SASEGT.

This CDR3 is CASSYSPAEFGYEQYF. For the CDR3, the DNA is TGTGCCAGCAGTTACTCTCCAGCGGAGTTTGGTTACGAGCAGTACTTC. The chain employs TRBV6-6 and TRBJ2-7; D may be TRBD2 (5 bases). The CDR3 sequence is 16 residues long. Germline loops: CDR1 MNHNY, CDR2 SVGAGI (reference sequence). The V end was cut by 0 bases, the J end by 4 bases, with 16 bases between.

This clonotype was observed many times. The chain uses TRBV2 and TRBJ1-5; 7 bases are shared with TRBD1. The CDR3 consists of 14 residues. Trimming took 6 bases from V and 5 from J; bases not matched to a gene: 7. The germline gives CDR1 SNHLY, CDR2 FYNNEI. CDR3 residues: CASSEQGGHQPQHF. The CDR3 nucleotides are TGTGCCAGCAGCGAGCAGGGGGGTCATCAGCCCCAGCATTTT.

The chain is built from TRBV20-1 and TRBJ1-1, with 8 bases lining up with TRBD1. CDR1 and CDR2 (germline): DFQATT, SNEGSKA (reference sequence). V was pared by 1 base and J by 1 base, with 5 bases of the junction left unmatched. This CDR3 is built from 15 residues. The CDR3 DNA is TGCAGTGCTAGAGGGTTCACAGGGGGGAACACTGAAGCTTTCTTT. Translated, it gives CSARGFTGGNTEAFF.

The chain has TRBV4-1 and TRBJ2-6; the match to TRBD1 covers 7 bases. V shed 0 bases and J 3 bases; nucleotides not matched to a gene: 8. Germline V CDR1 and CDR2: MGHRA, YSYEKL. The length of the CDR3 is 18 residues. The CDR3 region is CASSQDLQGSVGANVLTF. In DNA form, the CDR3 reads TGCGCCAGCAGCCAAGATTTACAGGGGAGCGTTGGGGCCAACGTCCTGACTTTC.

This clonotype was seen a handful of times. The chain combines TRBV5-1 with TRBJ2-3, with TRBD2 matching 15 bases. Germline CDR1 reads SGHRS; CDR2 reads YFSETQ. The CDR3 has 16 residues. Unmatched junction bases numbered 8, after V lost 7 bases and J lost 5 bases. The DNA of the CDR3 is TGCGCCAGCGCAGGGACTAGCGGGAGGCAGGGAGATACGCAGTATTTT. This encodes CASAGTSGRQGDTQYF.

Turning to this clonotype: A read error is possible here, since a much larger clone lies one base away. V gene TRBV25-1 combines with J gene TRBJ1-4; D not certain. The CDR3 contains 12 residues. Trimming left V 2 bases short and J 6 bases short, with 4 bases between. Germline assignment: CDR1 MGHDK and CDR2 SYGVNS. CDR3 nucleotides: TGTGCCAGCAGTGAAGGGGATGAAAAACTGTTTTTT. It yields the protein CASSEGDEKLFF.

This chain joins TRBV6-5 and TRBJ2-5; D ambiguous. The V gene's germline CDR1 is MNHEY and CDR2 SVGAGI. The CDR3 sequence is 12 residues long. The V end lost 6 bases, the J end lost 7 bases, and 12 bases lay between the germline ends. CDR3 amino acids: CASSNSPPTQYF. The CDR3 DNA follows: TGTGCCAGCAGCAACTCCCCACCGACCCAGTACTTC.

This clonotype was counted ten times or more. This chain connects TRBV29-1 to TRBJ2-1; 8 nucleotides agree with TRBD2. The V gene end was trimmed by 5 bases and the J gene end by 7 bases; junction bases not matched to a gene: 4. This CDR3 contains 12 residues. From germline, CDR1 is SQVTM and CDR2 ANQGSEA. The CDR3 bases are TGCAGCGTTTCAGCGGGAGAGAATGAGCAGTTCTTC. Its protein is CSVSAGENEQFF.

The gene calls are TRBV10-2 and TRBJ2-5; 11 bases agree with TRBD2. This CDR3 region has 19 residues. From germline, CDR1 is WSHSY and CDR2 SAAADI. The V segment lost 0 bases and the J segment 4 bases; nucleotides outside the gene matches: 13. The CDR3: CASSESRGDLAGGAETQYF. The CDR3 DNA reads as TGCGCCAGCAGTGAGTCGCGGGGGGACCTAGCGGGAGGCGCAGAGACCCAGTACTTC.

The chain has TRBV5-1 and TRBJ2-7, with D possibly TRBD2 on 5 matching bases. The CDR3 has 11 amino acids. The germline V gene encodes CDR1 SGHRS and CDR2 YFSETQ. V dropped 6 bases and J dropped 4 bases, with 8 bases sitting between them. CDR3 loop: CASKLEYEQYF. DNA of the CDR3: TGCGCCAGCAAACTAGAGTACGAGCAGTACTTC.

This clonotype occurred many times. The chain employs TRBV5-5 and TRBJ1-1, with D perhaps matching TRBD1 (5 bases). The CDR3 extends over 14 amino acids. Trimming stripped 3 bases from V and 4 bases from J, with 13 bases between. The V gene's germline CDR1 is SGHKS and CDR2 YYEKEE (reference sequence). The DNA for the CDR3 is TGTGCCAGCAGCTGGGGCCGGAGGAGCACTGAAGCTTTCTTT. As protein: CASSWGRRSTEAFF.